Shown below are 32 T cell receptor beta chains from a single sample sequenced in a study of CD8 T cells in ankylosing spondylitis. One entry per CDR3 protein, called by TCRdb with MiXCR from the 5' RACE reads. The table lists about 140,000 distinct CDR3 sequences, roughly 30% of them singletons, with 6% in the top ten. The sample consisted of synovial fluid, either unsorted or a sorted T cell fraction (not recorded which). These receptors all come from a male donor with ankylosing spondylitis.

CDR3 in amino acids: CASSSGQGRLADNEQFF. In nucleotides, the CDR3 is TGTGCCAGCAGCTCGGGGCAGGGGCGACTAGCTGACAATGAGCAGTTCTTC. This sequence joins TRBV5-4 and TRBJ2-1; possibly TRBD2 for D (7 bases). Germline CDR1 and CDR2: SGHNT and YYREEE (reference sequence). The CDR3 totals 17 residues. Trimming stripped 3 bases from V and 5 bases from J, with 21 bases between.

This chain joins TRBV14 and TRBJ2-2; D is unclear. Germline assignment: CDR1 SGHDN and CDR2 FVKESK. V was trimmed by 4 bases and J by 5 bases, leaving 8 bases between them. CDR3 length: 13 residues. The CDR3 protein is CASSRVGTGELFF. DNA for the CDR3: TGTGCCAGCAGCCGGGTGGGGACCGGGGAGCTGTTTTTT.

The genes are TRBV6-5 and TRBJ2-7; the D gene is possibly TRBD1 (6 bases). From germline, CDR1 is MNHEY and CDR2 SVGAGI. This CDR3 contains 15 residues. Trimming took off 2 bases at V and 4 bases at J, with 15 bases between the two ends. CDR3 residues: CASSYPQGRSYEQYF. In DNA, the CDR3 is TGTGCCAGCAGTTACCCGCAGGGGCGCTCGTACGAGCAGTACTTC.

The chain joins TRBV20-1 to TRBJ1-4; 7 nucleotides line up with TRBD1. The CDR3 runs 15 residues. J gave up 4 bases and V 5 bases, and 10 bases lay outside the gene matches. CDR1 is DFQATT, CDR2 SNEGSKA, per germline (reference sequence). Here the CDR3 reads CSALRPGQINEKLFF. The CDR3 region has the DNA TGCAGTGCTTTACGCCCGGGACAGATTAATGAAAAACTGTTTTTT.

This clonotype was found a few times. The gene calls are TRBV10-2 and TRBJ2-7; D possibly corresponds to TRBD2 (5 bases). CDR1 is WSHSY and CDR2 is SAAADI in the germline V gene. This CDR3 has 15 residues. The V and J ends lost 5 bases and 4 bases respectively, with 18 bases between them. The CDR3 coding sequence is TGCGCCAGCAGTCGGGGTAGTTTGATGGCTTACGAGCAGTACTTC. It is translated as CASSRGSLMAYEQYF.

This clonotype appeared a few times. The chain combines TRBV5-1 with TRBJ1-3, with 12 bases lining up with TRBD1. The CDR3 has 16 residues. Trimming took 4 bases from V and 2 from J; bases not matched to a gene: 4. Germline assignment: CDR1 SGHRS and CDR2 YFSETQ. CDR3 DNA: TGCGCCAGCAGCATGGGACAGGGGGCAACTGGAAACACCATATATTTT. It codes for CASSMGQGATGNTIYF.

This clonotype was observed a few times. The rearrangement joins TRBV5-1 to TRBJ2-1; the match to TRBD2 covers 8 bases. The length of the CDR3 is 15 residues. V lost 4 bases to trimming and J lost 6 bases; unmatched junction nucleotides: 9. CDR1 is SGHRS, CDR2 YFSETQ, per germline. In DNA form, the CDR3 reads TGCGCCAGCAGCCAGGGGCCGGGGGGGCCCAATGAGCAGTTCTTC. Encoded protein: CASSQGPGGPNEQFF.

This chain links TRBV20-1 with TRBJ2-2; D is unresolved. Trimming removed 0 bases from V and 7 bases from J, with 12 bases in between. The germline V gene has CDR1 DFQATT and CDR2 SNEGSKA (reference sequence). This CDR3 contains 14 residues. The chain's CDR3 is CSARDHLKGGELFF. Here the CDR3 DNA reads TGCAGTGCTAGAGATCACTTAAAGGGCGGGGAGCTGTTTTTT.

This clonotype was observed many times. The V call is TRBV4-1, the J call TRBJ1-3; 8 bases line up with TRBD1. The germline CDR1 and CDR2 sequences are MGHRA and YSYEKL. The CDR3 runs 18 residues. V dropped 4 bases and J dropped 3; count of bases not matched to a gene: 14. DNA for the CDR3: TGCGCCAGCAGCCTGGAGGGCTTAGGACAGGGATATGGAAACACCATATATTTT. It codes for CASSLEGLGQGYGNTIYF.

The chain couples TRBV30 to TRBJ2-2; tentative D call: TRBD1 (6 bases). Germline V gene data show CDR1 as GTSNPN and CDR2 as SVGIG (reference sequence). V shed 8 bases and J shed 14 bases, with 21 bases lying between them. The CDR3 spans 12 residues. CDR3: CAATGYTGVLFF. In nucleotides, the CDR3 is TGTGCCGCTACAGGGTACACCGGGGTTCTGTTTTTT. Variable domain in full (rest from reference TRBV30 and TRBJ2-2): SQTIHQWPATLVQPVGSPLSLECTVEGTSNPNLYWYRQAAGRGLQLLFYSVGIGQISSEVPQNLSASRPQDRQFILSSKKLLLSDSGFYLCAATGYTGVLFFGEGSRLTVL.

This clonotype was observed once. The chain links TRBV10-3 to TRBJ2-7, with D possibly TRBD2 on 9 matching bases. This CDR3 is 14 amino acids long. The germline V gene has CDR1 ENHRY and CDR2 SYGVKD. The germline V and J ends were trimmed by 4 bases and 6 bases, with 16 bases remaining between them. This CDR3 is CAISAAGGTGEQYF. CDR3 nucleotides: TGTGCCATCAGTGCGGCGGGAGGGACAGGCGAGCAGTACTTC.

This clonotype occurred a few times. The rearrangement joins TRBV6-5 to TRBJ2-3, with D unresolved. The CDR3 contains 15 residues. Germline CDR1 is MNHEY and CDR2 is SVGAGI. V lost 4 bases and J 2 bases, leaving 13 bases between the germline ends. The CDR3 coding sequence is TGTGCCAGCAGTTCCCGCGCGGCGGACACAGATACGCAGTATTTT. Protein sequence: CASSSRAADTDTQYF.

The chain recombines TRBV9 with TRBJ2-1; unclear D gene. CDR3 length equals 16 residues. Between the trimmed V and J ends, which lost 4 bases and 4 bases, there was a span of 18 bases. Germline V CDR1 and CDR2: SGDLS, YYNGEE. CDR3: CASSPLLVSPYNEQFF. The CDR3 DNA sequence: TGTGCCAGCAGCCCTCTCCTAGTAAGCCCTTACAATGAGCAGTTCTTC.

The chain recombines TRBV29-1 with TRBJ2-1; D not certain. The CDR3 contains 10 residues. Trimming pared 8 bases from V and 7 bases from J, leaving 9 bases between. Germline loops: CDR1 SQVTM, CDR2 ANQGSEA. The CDR3 sequence is CSYSSNEQFF. DNA of the CDR3: TGCAGCTATAGCAGTAATGAGCAGTTCTTC.

This clonotype was observed a handful of times. V is TRBV7-9 and J is TRBJ1-2; TRBD1 is a possible D gene (6 bases). Germline V gene lookup returns CDR1 SEHNR and CDR2 FQNEAQ (reference sequence). The V gene lost 10 bases and the J gene lost 4 bases, with 13 bases spanning the gap. The CDR3 covers 12 residues. The CDR3 is CATHRVGYGYTF. As DNA, the CDR3 is TGTGCCACGCACAGGGTGGGCTATGGCTACACCTTC.

In this sample, this clonotype turned up a few times. This CDR3 is CASSGSGQPYEQYF. As DNA, the CDR3 is TGTGCCAGCAGCGGGTCGGGACAGCCTTACGAGCAGTACTTC. The chain has TRBV6-1 and TRBJ2-7; 7 bases map to TRBD1. The CDR3 loop spans 14 amino acids. Germline values: CDR1 MNHNS, CDR2 SASEGT. J lost 4 bases, V lost 6 bases, and 9 bases had no gene match.

This clonotype was detected only a few times. The chain recombines TRBV3-1 with TRBJ2-3; D call uncertain. The V gene's germline CDR1 is LGHDT and CDR2 YNNKEL (reference sequence). This CDR3 region has 12 residues. Trimming pared 2 bases from V and 2 bases from J, leaving 2 bases between. For the CDR3, the DNA is TGTGCCAGCAGCCAAAACACAGATACGCAGTATTTT. It is translated as CASSQNTDTQYF.

This clonotype was observed a handful of times. This chain connects TRBV20-1 to TRBJ2-7, with D possibly TRBD2 on 5 matching bases. With 3 bases removed from V and 0 bases from J, the gap between germline ends came to 9 bases. Germline values: CDR1 DFQATT, CDR2 SNEGSKA (reference sequence). The CDR3 extends over 13 amino acids. CDR3 residues: CSASGELSYEQYF. The CDR3 nucleotides read TGCAGTGCTAGCGGGGAACTCTCCTACGAGCAGTACTTC.

The J gene is TRBJ2-3, the V gene TRBV7-9; D not resolved. Per germline, CDR1 SEHNR and CDR2 FQNEAQ (reference sequence). Trimming pared 4 bases from V and 3 bases from J, leaving 8 bases between. The CDR3 runs to 13 residues. In DNA form, the CDR3 reads TGTGCCAGCAGCTCCCCTAAAACAGATACGCAGTATTTT. Amino acids: CASSSPKTDTQYF.

This clonotype was counted only a few times. An end of the junction differs from the germline gene, which may be a read error. The genes are TRBV3-1 and TRBJ2-1; D tentatively reads TRBD1 or TRBD2 (5 bases each). This CDR3 has 19 residues. Germline CDR1 and CDR2: LGHDT and YNNKEL (reference sequence). The CDR3: CASSQGTSRGVSSYNEQFF. As DNA, the CDR3 is TGTGCCAGCAGTCAAGGGACCTCCCGGGGAGTGAGCTCCTACAATGAGCAGTTCTTC.

This sequence joins TRBV29-1 and TRBJ2-1; TRBD2 matches at 7 bases. The CDR3 runs 15 residues. Germline CDR1 reads SQVTM; CDR2 reads ANQGSEA. Trimming removed 7 bases from V and 0 bases from J; junction bases left unmatched: 9. CDR3 bases: TGCAGCGCCCGAATAGCGGGCCTCTCCTACAATGAGCAGTTCTTC. Protein: CSARIAGLSYNEQFF.

This chain links TRBV2 with TRBJ2-5; D gene unclear. The CDR3 covers 13 residues. Between the trimmed V and J ends, which lost 7 bases and 5 bases, there was a span of 14 bases. Germline V CDR1 and CDR2: SNHLY, FYNNEI. The CDR3 is CASTGVMGETQYF. The CDR3 nucleotides read TGTGCCAGCACTGGGGTAATGGGGGAGACCCAGTACTTC. The variable domain in full, with the rest retrieved from reference TRBV2 and TRBJ2-5, is EPEVTQTPSHQVTQMGQEVILRCVPISNHLYFYWYRQILGQKVEFLVSFYNNEISEKSEIFDDQFSVERPDGSNFTLKIRSTKLEDSAMYFCASTGVMGETQYFGPGTRLLVL.

The chain combines TRBV6-2 or TRBV6-3 with TRBJ1-5, with a possible D match to TRBD1 (5 bases). Germline V lookup: CDR1 MNHEY, CDR2 SVGEGT. The CDR3 length is 17 residues. The V and J ends lost 6 bases and 6 bases respectively, with 24 bases between them. The CDR3, as DNA: TGTGCCAGCAGCCCCCCTCCTTGGCAGGGCGCTGCTCAGCCCCAGCATTTT. Protein sequence: CASSPPPWQGAAQPQHF.

V is TRBV20-1 and J is TRBJ1-5, with a possible D match to TRBD1 (6 bases). The CDR3 is 17 residues long. The germline V gene has CDR1 DFQATT and CDR2 SNEGSKA (reference sequence). The ends were cut back, 6 bases at V and 0 bases at J, with 21 bases in the middle. Here the CDR3 reads CSALGALDRTSNQPQHF. The CDR3, as DNA: TGCAGTGCCTTGGGGGCTTTAGACCGGACTAGCAATCAGCCCCAGCATTTT.

The V call is TRBV5-1, the J call TRBJ1-1; 7 nucleotides align to TRBD1. CDR1 and CDR2 (germline): SGHRS, YFSETQ. Unmatched junction bases numbered 12, after V lost 5 bases and J lost 2 bases. The CDR3 is 16 residues long. CDR3 DNA: TGCGCCAGCAGGTCCTCCCGCGGGACAGATAACACTGAAGCTTTCTTT. Translating gives CASRSSRGTDNTEAFF.

V and J are TRBV29-1 and TRBJ2-5; no reliable D call. The germline V gene encodes CDR1 SQVTM and CDR2 ANQGSEA. The CDR3 loop spans 12 amino acids. With 5 bases removed from V and 2 bases from J, the gap between germline ends came to 9 bases. CDR3 loop: CSVYRLQETQYF. For the CDR3, the DNA is TGCAGCGTTTACCGACTGCAAGAGACCCAGTACTTC.

The genes are TRBV24-1 and TRBJ1-4; 7 nucleotides match TRBD1. CDR3 length: 18 residues. V dropped 3 bases and J dropped 0; count of bases not matched to a gene: 9. The germline gives CDR1 KGHDR, CDR2 SFDVKD. The CDR3, as DNA: TGTGCCACCAGTGATACGCCCCGGGACAGCCCAACTAATGAAAAACTGTTTTTT. Protein product: CATSDTPRDSPTNEKLFF.

This chain links TRBV2 with TRBJ2-1; 8 nucleotides agree with TRBD1. This CDR3 region has 13 residues. Per germline, CDR1 SNHLY and CDR2 FYNNEI. The ends lost 5 bases at V and 7 bases at J; junction bases unmatched: 4. CDR3 bases: TGTGCCAGCAGTTCGGACAGGGAAAATGAGCAGTTCTTC. This gives the protein CASSSDRENEQFF.

This clonotype was picked up many times. The chain is built from TRBV5-1 and TRBJ1-1; D unclear. The CDR3 sequence is 15 residues long. Germline assignment: CDR1 SGHRS and CDR2 YFSETQ. With 2 bases removed from V and 0 bases from J, the gap between germline ends came to 11 bases. CDR3 amino acids: CASSLGPVMNTEAFF. CDR3 in DNA: TGCGCCAGCAGCTTAGGGCCGGTGATGAACACTGAAGCTTTCTTT.

This rearrangement joins TRBV3-1 to TRBJ2-6, with D maybe TRBD2 (6 bases). Trimming took off 4 bases at V and 4 bases at J, with 14 bases between the two ends. The CDR3 has 16 amino acids. Germline CDR1 and CDR2: LGHDT and YNNKEL (reference sequence). CDR3 region: CASSPGGARGANVLTF. CDR3 DNA: TGTGCCAGCAGCCCCGGAGGGGCGAGGGGGGCCAACGTCCTGACTTTC.

CDR3 amino acids: CASRPDRGGGYTF. DNA of the CDR3: TGTGCCAGCAGACCTGACAGGGGAGGTGGCTACACCTTC. V and J are TRBV5-4 and TRBJ1-2; 8 bases agree with TRBD1. With V trimmed by 5 bases and J by 7 bases, 7 bases remained unmatched. Germline V CDR1 and CDR2: SGHNT, YYREEE (reference sequence). The CDR3 has 13 amino acids.

The chain employs TRBV29-1 and TRBJ1-3; D gene uncertain. V was cut by 3 bases and J by 0 bases, with 3 bases left in between. This CDR3 region has 12 residues. CDR1 SQVTM and CDR2 ANQGSEA come from the germline V gene. The CDR3 coding sequence is TGCAGCGTTGAGCGCTCTGGAAACACCATATATTTT. This gives the protein CSVERSGNTIYF.